Sequencing of this TCR beta chain was carried out in a study of shared clonotypes between healthy human individuals. At the level of the study: Plates per donor: three CD4 naive, three CD4 memory, two CD8 naive, one CD8 memory.

For this clone: Its antigen is currently unknown.

Genomic DNA per cell subset filled all wells of several immunoSEQ plates. Per the original methods: ImmunoSEQ output lacked quality scores and full-length reads, limiting matched filtering. Using immunoSEQ multiplex PCR, the repertoire was profiled, and TCRdb retains in-frame clones only, with some absent. V, J and clone size reflect that table, while D and trimming were determined from the DNA. The sample includes about 1,800,000 clones, over 85% seen only once; the top ten take more than 0.9%. Overall study findings and caveats: In a handful of donors, 4.5% to 5.5% of naive CD4 clonotypes appeared in common.

Terminally differentiated effector memory CD45RA+ cells were excluded from the naive CD8 cells, which were CD45RO-negative and positively selected for CCR7. CDR1 and CDR2 (germline): MNHEY, SMNVEV (reference sequence). Trimming at V came to 2 bases and at J to 3 bases, leaving 5 bases not matched to a gene. The CDR3 totals 17 residues. This TCR derives from a man aged 18 to 35 in good health. The specimen sequenced was naive CD8+ T cells sorted from blood. This chain uses TRBV27 with TRBJ2-2; 11 nucleotides agree with TRBD2. CDR3 DNA sequence: TGTGCCAGCAGTTTAGAGACTAGCGGGACACACACCGGGGAGCTGTTTTTT. As protein: CASSLETSGTHTGELFF.